The 3 T cell receptor beta chains below come from one sample, sequenced in a study of Ad26.COV2.S vaccination and SARS-CoV-2 variants. Data came from immunoSEQ multiplex PCR; TCRdb stores just in-frame clones and leaves some out. This sample has some 480,000 clones, with approximately 88% found just once. Treatment of the sample: about 20 received Ad26.COV2.S at low or high dose, single or two shots; 5 received placebo; per-sample allocation not given. After the first vaccine or placebo injection, samples were drawn on day 63. Sequencing used peripheral blood, obtained in a trial of Ad26.COV2.S vaccine versus placebo. Receptors originate from a person aged 18-60 years who received the Ad26.COV2.S COVID-19 vaccine or a placebo.

The rearrangement joins TRBV7-6 to TRBJ1-5; no clear D. Germline CDR1 reads SGHVS; CDR2 reads FNYEAQ. The ends were cut back, 1 base at V and 7 bases at J, with 8 bases in the middle. The CDR3 has 13 amino acids. The CDR3 spells CASSLGGWQPQHF. The CDR3 DNA sequence: TGTGCCAGCAGCTTAGGGGGTTGGCAGCCCCAGCATTTT. Full variable domain (outside the CDR3, taken from reference TRBV7-6 and TRBJ1-5): GAGVSQSPRYKVTKRGQDVALRCDPISGHVSLYWYRQALGQGPEFLTYFNYEAQQDKSGLPNDRFSAERPEGSISTLTIQRTEQRDSAMYRCASSLGGWQPQHFGDGTRLSIL.

This sequence joins TRBV6-5 and TRBJ2-5; possible D gene TRBD2, 6 bases. Germline lookup yields CDR1 MNHEY and CDR2 SVGAGI. The V end lost 10 bases, the J end lost 2 bases, and 20 bases lay between the germline ends. The CDR3 contains 15 residues. CDR3 loop: CATSWGSGGQETQYF. As DNA, the CDR3 is TGTGCCACGTCGTGGGGGAGCGGAGGGCAAGAGACCCAGTACTTC.

V and J are TRBV14 and TRBJ2-7, with TRBD1 matching over 7 bases. The trim removed 3 bases at V and 0 bases at J, leaving 5 bases unmatched. This CDR3 region has 15 residues. Germline V gene lookup returns CDR1 SGHDN and CDR2 FVKESK. CDR3 coding DNA: TGTGCCAGCAGCCACAAACAGGGGCTCTCCTACGAGCAGTACTTC. Translating gives CASSHKQGLSYEQYF. Together with reference TRBV14 and TRBJ2-7, the CDR3 gives the full variable domain: EAGVTQFPSHSVIEKGQTVTLRCDPISGHDNLYWYRRVMGKEIKFLLHFVKESKQDESGMPNNRFLAERTGGTYSTLKVQPAELEDSGVYFCASSHKQGLSYEQYFGPGTRLTVT.